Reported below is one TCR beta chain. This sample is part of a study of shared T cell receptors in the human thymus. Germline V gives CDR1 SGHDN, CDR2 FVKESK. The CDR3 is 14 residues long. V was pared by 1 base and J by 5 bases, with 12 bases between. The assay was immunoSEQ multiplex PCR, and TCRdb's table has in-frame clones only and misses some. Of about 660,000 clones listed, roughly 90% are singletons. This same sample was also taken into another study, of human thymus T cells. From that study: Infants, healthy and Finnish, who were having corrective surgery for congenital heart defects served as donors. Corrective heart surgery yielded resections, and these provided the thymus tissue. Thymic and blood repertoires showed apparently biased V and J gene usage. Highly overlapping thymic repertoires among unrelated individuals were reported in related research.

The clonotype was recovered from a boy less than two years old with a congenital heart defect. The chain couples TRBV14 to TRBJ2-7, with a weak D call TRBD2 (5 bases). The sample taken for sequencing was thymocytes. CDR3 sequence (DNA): TGTGCCAGCAGCCAAGCAGCCGGAGGCCACGAGCAGTACTTC. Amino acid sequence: CASSQAAGGHEQYF. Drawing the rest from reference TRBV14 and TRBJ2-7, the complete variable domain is EAGVTQFPSHSVIEKGQTVTLRCDPISGHDNLYWYRRVMGKEIKFLLHFVKESKQDESGMPNNRFLAERTGGTYSTLKVQPAELEDSGVYFCASSQAAGGHEQYFGPGTRLTVT.